This entry lists 13 T cell receptor beta chains sequenced from one sample in a study of blood T cell repertoires in COVID-19. Assay: immunoSEQ multiplex PCR; the TCRdb copy retains only in-frame clones and omits some. The sample contains some 240,000 clones, around 80% of which appear only once. Material: peripheral blood. The receptors shown here come from a woman aged 40 to 50 who had recovered from COVID-19.

This chain connects TRBV7-2 to TRBJ2-1; the D gene is possibly TRBD2 (6 bases). Germline V gene data show CDR1 as SGHTA and CDR2 as FQGNSA. The CDR3 totals 17 residues. Trimming took 3 bases from V and 4 from J, leaving 19 bases between them. CDR3 amino acids: CASSLGWGGGRYNEQFF. CDR3 DNA: TGTGCCAGCAGCTTGGGCTGGGGTGGGGGGAGGTACAATGAGCAGTTCTTC.

The V and J genes are TRBV2 and TRBJ2-7; 7 bases are shared with TRBD1. The CDR3 contains 13 residues. Germline trimming cut 6 bases from V and 3 bases from J; bases unmatched to any gene: 5. Per germline, CDR1 SNHLY and CDR2 FYNNEI. CDR3 sequence reads: CASSWGQNYEQYF. CDR3 nucleotides: TGTGCCAGCAGCTGGGGACAGAACTACGAGCAGTACTTC. The variable domain in full, with the rest retrieved from reference TRBV2 and TRBJ2-7, is EPEVTQTPSHQVTQMGQEVILRCVPISNHLYFYWYRQILGQKVEFLVSFYNNEISEKSEIFDDQFSVERPDGSNFTLKIRSTKLEDSAMYFCASSWGQNYEQYFGPGTRLTVT.

V gene TRBV18 combines with J gene TRBJ1-1, with 7 bases that match TRBD1. The germline V gene encodes CDR1 KGHSH and CDR2 LQKENI. V shed 4 bases and J 7 bases; nucleotides not matched to a gene: 3. The CDR3 is made up of 12 amino acids. As DNA, the CDR3 is TGTGCCAGCTCACGCCGGGACAGTGAAGCTTTCTTT. Residues: CASSRRDSEAFF.

The chain joins TRBV3-1 (or the pseudogene TRBV3-2) to TRBJ1-6; a weak D match, TRBD1 (6 bases). The CDR3 has 17 amino acids. Germline V lookup: CDR1 LGHDT, CDR2 YNNKEL (reference sequence). Deletions cut 3 bases from V and 9 bases from J, with 21 bases between. For the CDR3, the DNA is TGTGCCAGCAGCCATTACCCGGGACAATCTGGTGGTTCACCCCTCCACTTT. It yields the protein CASSHYPGQSGGSPLHF.

This clone was counted only a few times. The chain has TRBV7-9 and TRBJ1-5; D uncertain. The CDR3 is 14 amino acids. Germline CDR1 SEHNR, CDR2 FQNEAQ (reference sequence). V lost 5 bases to trimming and J lost 4 bases, with 12 bases between them. The CDR3, as DNA: TGTGCCAGCAGCCCAGCGACTGGAAATCAGCCCCAGCATTTT. Translated: CASSPATGNQPQHF.

V usage is TRBV11-2 and J usage is TRBJ1-2, with D possibly matching TRBD1 (5 bases). The CDR3 spans 15 residues. Trimming left V 2 bases short and J 3 bases short, with 13 bases between. Germline V gene data show CDR1 as SGHAT and CDR2 as FQNNGV. The CDR3 loop is CASSLISDSYYGYTF. Here the CDR3 DNA reads TGTGCCAGCAGCTTAATCTCCGACAGCTACTATGGCTACACCTTC. The whole variable domain, remainder taken from reference TRBV11-2 and TRBJ1-2, is EAGVAQSPRYKIIEKRQSVAFWCNPISGHATLYWYQQILGQGPKLLIQFQNNGVVDDSQLPKDRFSAERLKGVDSTLKIQPAKLEDSAVYLCASSLISDSYYGYTFGSGTRLTVV.

The rearrangement links TRBV6-2 or TRBV6-3 to TRBJ2-7, with 7 positions matching TRBD2. Germline V gene lookup returns CDR1 MNHEY and CDR2 SVGEGT. This CDR3 has 14 residues. Unmatched junction bases numbered 7, after V lost 4 bases and J lost 4 bases. CDR3 sequence: CASSSSSGVYEQYF. The CDR3 bases are TGTGCCAGCAGTTCGTCTAGCGGAGTATACGAGCAGTACTTC.

The chain combines TRBV5-6 with TRBJ2-6; 7 bases line up with TRBD1. The V and J ends lost 6 bases and 6 bases, in that order; junction bases with no gene match: 6. Germline values: CDR1 SGHDT, CDR2 YYEEEE. The CDR3 length is 14 residues. CDR3 sequence: CASTQGMEANVLTF. In DNA form, the CDR3 reads TGTGCCAGCACACAGGGGATGGAGGCCAACGTCCTGACTTTC.

The chain is built from TRBV6-2 or TRBV6-3 and TRBJ2-1; 7 bases line up with TRBD2. With V trimmed by 6 bases and J by 2 bases, 7 bases remained unmatched. This CDR3 contains 15 residues. Germline CDR1 reads MNHEY; CDR2 reads SVGEGT. The CDR3 DNA follows: TGTGCCAGCAGCCAAGCGGGGAATCCCTACAATGAGCAGTTCTTC. The encoded protein is CASSQAGNPYNEQFF.

This clone has just one count. This chain uses TRBV7-2 with TRBJ1-4; the D gene is possibly TRBD1 (5 bases). Trimming pared 4 bases from V and 11 bases from J, leaving 23 bases between. The CDR3 has 16 amino acids. From germline, CDR1 is SGHTA and CDR2 FQGNSA. CDR3 loop: CASSSLIGTHGGKLFF. DNA of the CDR3: TGTGCCAGCAGCTCCTTAATCGGGACCCACGGGGGTAAACTGTTTTTT.

The table lists this clone with a few counts. The chain couples TRBV7-3 to TRBJ1-1; maybe TRBD1 (5 bases). This CDR3 has 13 residues. Trimming removed 6 bases at V and 0 bases at J, with 8 bases between. In germline, CDR1 is SGHTA, CDR2 FQGTGA. In DNA, the CDR3 is TGTGCCAGCAGTCAGACAGTGAACACTGAAGCTTTCTTT. Residues: CASSQTVNTEAFF. Full variable domain (rest looked up from reference TRBV7-3 and TRBJ1-1): GAGVSQTPSNKVTEKGKYVELRCDPISGHTALYWYRQSLGQGPEFLIYFQGTGAADDSGLPNDRFFAVRPEGSVSTLKIQRTERGDSAVYLCASSQTVNTEAFFGQGTRLTVV.

The chain combines TRBV28 with TRBJ1-2, with 8 nucleotides matching TRBD1. CDR3 length: 13 amino acids. Looked up from germline, CDR1 is MDHEN and CDR2 is SYDVKM. The V and J ends lost 10 bases and 2 bases, in that order; junction bases with no gene match: 6. CDR3 in DNA: TGTGCCACCAAGCGGGACAGGAACTATGGCTACACCTTC. Translated, it gives CATKRDRNYGYTF.

The chain has TRBV5-1 and TRBJ2-5; 11 bases line up with TRBD2. Per the germline V gene, CDR1 is SGHRS and CDR2 is YFSETQ. The CDR3 is 16 amino acids. The trim removed 4 bases at V and 4 bases at J, leaving 9 bases unmatched. DNA of the CDR3: TGCGCCAGCAGCCGCGGGACTAGCGGAATGATAGAGACCCAGTACTTC. Amino acid sequence: CASSRGTSGMIETQYF.